This T cell receptor (beta chain) was captured in a study of blood T cell repertoires in COVID-19. Study-level background: Researchers got acute and convalescent COVID-19 samples from the United States, Italy and Spain. The analysed material was cDNA or gDNA that came from T cells, B-cell-depleted T cells, or PBMCs.

Unmatched junction bases numbered 7, after V lost 5 bases and J lost 8 bases. The CDR3 contains 15 residues. Germline CDR1 is LNHDA and CDR2 is SQIVND (reference sequence). Seattle cases were enrolled at active infection and followed longitudinally. Per the authors' pipeline: Amplification from reference gene primers served as the basis for estimated nucleated cell counts. Produced via immunoSEQ multiplex PCR; TCRdb's table is partial and in-frame only. That table is the source of V, J and clone size, and D and trimming were worked out from the DNA. The sample holds some 200,000 clones, around 85% seen once.

The genes are TRBV19 and TRBJ1-6, with TRBD1 matching 9 bases. The clonotype originates from a woman between 65 and 79 years old with COVID-19, enrolled during active disease. The sequenced sample consisted of peripheral blood. CDR3 in amino acids: CASSEGQGGDSPLHF. The CDR3 nucleotides are TGTGCCAGTAGTGAGGGACAGGGTGGAGATTCACCCCTCCACTTT.